The 10 T cell receptor beta chains below were found in one sample sequenced in a study of cytomegalovirus exposure and HLA in healthy donors. Method: immunoSEQ multiplex PCR; TCRdb's copy keeps in-frame clones and lacks some. Here the sample spans 110,000 to 150,000 clones, just over 90% being singletons. Sequences were obtained from PBMCs. Source of these receptors: a young man in good health and CMV-seronegative.

The chain uses TRBV29-1 and TRBJ1-4; D not resolved. V was shortened by 6 bases and J by 7 bases, with 12 bases between the two germline ends. Germline assignment: CDR1 SQVTM and CDR2 ANQGSEA. This CDR3 has 12 residues. The CDR3 sequence: CSVAPGGEKLFF. The CDR3 bases are TGCAGCGTAGCCCCGGGAGGTGAAAAACTGTTTTTT.

This rearrangement joins TRBV6-5 to TRBJ1-5; maybe TRBD1 (6 bases). Trimming cost V 10 bases and J 5 bases, with 18 bases left between them. Germline V CDR1 and CDR2: MNHEY, SVGAGI. The CDR3 loop spans 14 amino acids. CDR3 in amino acids: CATQGGGPDQPQHF. In DNA, the CDR3 is TGTGCCACGCAAGGTGGGGGCCCCGATCAGCCCCAGCATTTT.

The gene calls are TRBV9 and TRBJ2-1, with D maybe TRBD2 (6 bases). Trimming removed 0 bases at V and 3 bases at J, with 10 bases between. CDR1 and CDR2 (germline): SGDLS, YYNGEE. This CDR3 spans 15 amino acids. The CDR3 DNA reads as TGTGCCAGCAGCGTAGGGGTAGCGGTCTACAATGAGCAGTTCTTC. This translates into CASSVGVAVYNEQFF.

This clone was recorded a few times. The chain combines TRBV18 with TRBJ1-2, with 8 bases identical to TRBD1. Germline loops: CDR1 KGHSH, CDR2 LQKENI. With 3 bases clipped from V and 4 bases from J, the junction kept 4 bases outside the gene matches. This CDR3 is 14 amino acids long. The CDR3 sequence: CASSPPGTGYGYTF. The CDR3 region has the DNA TGTGCCAGCTCACCCCCCGGGACAGGCTATGGCTACACCTTC.

This chain connects TRBV11-2 to TRBJ2-7; 9 nucleotides align to TRBD1. The length of the CDR3 is 16 residues. V lost 1 base, J lost 7 bases, and 11 bases stayed unmatched. Germline CDR1 is SGHAT and CDR2 is FQNNGV. The DNA of the CDR3 is TGTGCCAGCAGCTTAGTGCGCGGGACAGGGCCGGGTGAGCAGTACGTC. Its protein product is CASSLVRGTGPGEQYV.

In this sample, this clone turned up once. The chain has TRBV7-8 and TRBJ2-1, with no clear D. V gave up 5 bases and J gave up 7 bases, with 12 bases separating them. Per germline, CDR1 SGHVS and CDR2 FQNEAQ. The CDR3 totals 13 residues. The CDR3 reads CASSNRVINEQFF. In DNA, the CDR3 is TGTGCCAGCAGCAATCGTGTAATAAATGAGCAGTTCTTC. The whole variable domain, filled in from reference TRBV7-8 and TRBJ2-1, reads GAGVSQSPRYKVAKRGQDVALRCDPISGHVSLFWYQQALGQGPEFLTYFQNEAQLDKSGLPSDRFFAERPEGSVSTLKIQRTQQEDSAVYLCASSNRVINEQFFGPGTRLTVL.

This chain connects TRBV5-8 to TRBJ2-3; 8 positions match TRBD2. The CDR3 totals 16 residues. CDR1 and CDR2 (germline): SGHTS, YDEGEE. The J segment lost 4 bases and the V segment lost 2 bases, leaving 9 bases of the junction unmatched. CDR3 nucleotides: TGTGCCAGCAGCTTTGCCGGGACTAGTAGATCAGATACGCAGTATTTT. It translates to CASSFAGTSRSDTQYF.

This sequence joins TRBV18 and TRBJ2-2, with 11 bases matching TRBD2. From germline, CDR1 is KGHSH and CDR2 LQKENI. J gave up 3 bases and V 6 bases, and 9 bases lay outside the gene matches. This CDR3 has 17 residues. In DNA, the CDR3 is TGTGCCAGCTCTAGTAGCGGGGGGGCCTGGGACACCGGGGAGCTGTTTTTT. Translated, it gives CASSSSGGAWDTGELFF.

This chain connects TRBV7-2 to TRBJ1-5; maybe TRBD1 (6 bases). The CDR3 contains 15 residues. CDR1 is SGHTA, CDR2 FQGNSA, per germline. Deletions cut 3 bases from V and 6 bases from J, with 15 bases between. CDR3 DNA sequence: TGTGCCAGCAGCTTTCCCGGGGGGGCCGGTCAGCCCCAGCATTTT. Its translation is CASSFPGGAGQPQHF.

This chain uses TRBV29-1 with TRBJ2-1; tentatively, D is TRBD2 (5 bases). Trimming removed 6 bases at V and 6 bases at J, with 9 bases between. Germline CDR1 SQVTM, CDR2 ANQGSEA. This CDR3 has 11 amino acids. The CDR3 protein is CSVARGNEQFF. The CDR3 DNA reads as TGCAGCGTGGCTCGGGGCAATGAGCAGTTCTTC.